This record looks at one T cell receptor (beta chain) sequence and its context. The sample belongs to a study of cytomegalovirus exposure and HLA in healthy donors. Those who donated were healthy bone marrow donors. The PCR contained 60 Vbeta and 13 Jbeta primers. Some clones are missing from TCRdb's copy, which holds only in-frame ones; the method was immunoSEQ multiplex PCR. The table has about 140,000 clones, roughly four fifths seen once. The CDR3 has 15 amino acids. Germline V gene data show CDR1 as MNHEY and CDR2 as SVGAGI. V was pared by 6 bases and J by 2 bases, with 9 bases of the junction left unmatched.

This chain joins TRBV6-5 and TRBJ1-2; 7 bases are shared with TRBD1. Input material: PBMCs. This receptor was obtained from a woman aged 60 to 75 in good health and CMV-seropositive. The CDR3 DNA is TGTGCCAGCAGCCACCCCCGGGACAGCAACTATGGCTACACCTTC. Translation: CASSHPRDSNYGYTF.